This T cell receptor beta chain was documented in a study of CD8 T cells in Susac syndrome. RNA in amounts of about 0.5 to 1 ug was reverse transcribed with random hexamers. MiXCR was run by TCRdb on the immunoSEQ multiplex PCR reads, yielding one entry per CDR3 protein. This table holds 110,000 or so distinct CDR3 sequences, approximately 94% found once. Sequences were obtained from CD4+ T cells from PBMCs. The origin of this receptor is a human donor in good health.

The CDR3 nucleotides are TGTGCCACCAAGAAGCAGGGGGTGGGCAACGTAGCTAATGAAAAACTGTTTTTT. Translated: CATKKQGVGNVANEKLFF. The chain couples TRBV28 to TRBJ1-4; TRBD1 agrees at 7 bases. The CDR3 sequence is 18 residues long. V lost 10 bases to trimming and J lost 3 bases; unmatched junction nucleotides: 20. Germline CDR1 is MDHEN and CDR2 is SYDVKM.